Following are 17 T cell receptor beta chains from one sample sequenced in a study of T cells in lung cancer brain metastases. TCRdb keeps only in-frame clones here, not all; method: immunoSEQ multiplex PCR. Of over a thousand clones in the sample, under 90% were seen once. The sequencing input was tumor tissue from a brain metastasis. These receptors were collected from a man between 65 and 85 years old with non-small cell lung cancer that had spread to the brain.

J is TRBJ1-2 and V is TRBV2; D is unclear. This CDR3 region has 13 residues. V was pared by 4 bases and J by 3 bases, with 9 bases between. Germline-derived CDR1 and CDR2 are SNHLY and FYNNEI. CDR3 protein: CASSVSKDYGYTF. CDR3 in DNA: TGTGCCAGCAGTGTGAGCAAAGACTATGGCTACACCTTC.

This clone was detected only once. The CDR3 DNA is TGTGCCAGCAGTTTATCTGCTAGCGGGAGCTACGAGCAGTACTTC. Translated, it gives CASSLSASGSYEQYF. The rearrangement joins TRBV27 to TRBJ2-7; 10 bases are shared with TRBD2. The J segment lost 3 bases and the V segment lost 0 bases, leaving 2 bases of the junction unmatched. CDR1 MNHEY and CDR2 SMNVEV come from the germline V gene (reference sequence). The CDR3 runs to 15 residues.

The chain uses TRBV5-5 and TRBJ2-5, with 10 bases lining up with TRBD1. CDR3 length equals 18 residues. The germline CDR1 and CDR2 sequences are SGHKS and YYEKEE (reference sequence). Unmatched junction bases numbered 10, after V lost 0 bases and J lost 2 bases. Here the CDR3 reads CASSLAGGQGTWQETQYF. The CDR3 region has the DNA TGTGCCAGCAGCTTGGCTGGGGGACAGGGGACCTGGCAAGAGACCCAGTACTTC.

This clone appeared a single time. A junction end diverges from the germline sequence, so it may reflect a read error. The gene calls are TRBV2 and TRBJ2-7; possibly TRBD2 for D (7 bases). Germline-derived CDR1 and CDR2 are SNHLY and FYNNEI. This CDR3 has 14 residues. The CDR3 DNA sequence: TGTGCCAGCAGTGGGGACGGAGGGGGGGTCGTGGGAAAATTC. Its translation is CASSGDGGGVVGKF. Combining the CDR3 with reference TRBV2 and TRBJ2-7 gives the whole variable domain EPEVTQTPSHQVTQMGQEVILRCVPISNHLYFYWYRQILGQKVEFLVSFYNNEISEKSEIFDDQFSVERPDGSNFTLKIRSTKLEDSAMYFCASSGDGGGVVGKFGPGTRLTVT.

This chain's CDR3 is CASRQGVTEAFF. In DNA, the CDR3 is TGTGCCAGCAGACAGGGCGTCACTGAAGCTTTCTTT. The rearrangement links TRBV6-1 to TRBJ1-1, with TRBD1 as a possible D gene (6 bases). Trimming pared 6 bases from V and 4 bases from J, leaving 9 bases between. Per the germline V gene, CDR1 is MNHNS and CDR2 is SASEGT. The CDR3 consists of 12 residues.

The chain combines TRBV9 with TRBJ1-3; 8 positions match TRBD1. The CDR3 contains 19 residues. V dropped 5 bases and J dropped 0; count of bases not matched to a gene: 16. In germline, CDR1 is SGDLS, CDR2 YYNGEE. CDR3 coding DNA: TGTGCCAGCAGTAAGGTGGCAGGGGGCCTCTCTCGCTCTGGAAACACCATATATTTT. Its protein product is CASSKVAGGLSRSGNTIYF.

CDR3 nucleotides: TGTGCCAGCAGCTTGGTAAAAGAGACCCAGTACTTC. It codes for CASSLVKETQYF. The chain employs TRBV11-2 and TRBJ2-5, with D unresolved. CDR3 length: 12 residues. Germline CDR1 SGHAT, CDR2 FQNNGV. Trimming pared 3 bases from V and 3 bases from J, leaving 5 bases between.

The chain joins TRBV5-1 to TRBJ1-2; no firm D call. This CDR3 is 15 amino acids long. From germline, CDR1 is SGHRS and CDR2 YFSETQ. The V end lost 0 bases, the J end lost 2 bases, and 11 bases lay between the germline ends. The CDR3 protein is CASSLAVTQNYGYTF. DNA of the CDR3: TGCGCCAGCAGCTTGGCGGTGACTCAGAACTATGGCTACACCTTC.

As concerns this clone: The conserved phenylalanine or tryptophan is not found at the CDR3 terminus, so this likely reflects a read error. The V call is TRBV11-3, the J call TRBJ2-7; D may be TRBD2 (5 bases). The CDR3 loop spans 14 amino acids. CDR1 and CDR2 (germline): SGHNT, YENEEA. V lost 5 bases and J 0 bases, leaving 11 bases between the germline ends. The DNA of the CDR3 is TGTGCCAGCAGCAGAGGCGGAGGCTCCTACGAGCAGTACTTA. Protein product: CASSRGGGSYEQYL.

This chain uses TRBV4-1 with TRBJ2-7; TRBD1 might be the D (5 bases). This CDR3 contains 15 residues. V was shortened by 4 bases and J by 7 bases, with 20 bases between the two germline ends. Germline V gene lookup returns CDR1 MGHRA and CDR2 YSYEKL. The CDR3 region is CASSPIPGPTEEQYF. CDR3 coding DNA: TGCGCCAGCAGCCCCATCCCAGGGCCTACTGAGGAGCAGTACTTC.

The table lists this clone with a few counts. The chain carries TRBV29-1 and TRBJ1-1, with D unresolved. CDR1 SQVTM and CDR2 ANQGSEA come from the germline V gene. V dropped 7 bases and J dropped 5 bases, with 17 bases sitting between them. This CDR3 is built from 13 residues. The CDR3 is CSAGGGYGTEAFF. CDR3 nucleotides: TGCAGCGCTGGAGGCGGATATGGGACTGAAGCTTTCTTT. Looking up the rest from reference TRBV29-1 and TRBJ1-1 gives the full variable domain: SAVISQKPSRDICQRGTSLTIQCQVDSQVTMMFWYRQQPGQSLTLIATANQGSEATYESGFVIDKFPISRPNLTFSTLTVSNMSPEDSSIYLCSAGGGYGTEAFFGQGTRLTVV.

The chain combines TRBV5-1 with TRBJ1-3; D unclear. V lost 2 bases and J lost 4, with 10 bases in between. The CDR3 contains 14 residues. Germline CDR1 reads SGHRS; CDR2 reads YFSETQ. Here the CDR3 reads CASSFEGIGNTIYF. CDR3 DNA sequence: TGCGCCAGCAGCTTTGAAGGCATAGGAAACACCATATATTTT.

The chain is built from TRBV4-1 and TRBJ1-4; D possibly corresponds to TRBD1 (5 bases). The CDR3 is 13 amino acids. The germline V and J ends were trimmed by 7 bases and 8 bases, with 14 bases remaining between them. Germline lookup yields CDR1 MGHRA and CDR2 YSYEKL. Here the CDR3 DNA reads TGCGCCAGCAACCCCGGAGGGGACGAAAAACTGTTTTTT. Its protein product is CASNPGGDEKLFF.

A remark on this clone: A read error may account for a junction end that differs from germline. The same CDR3 is also encoded by other DNA sequences in this sample. The CDR3 nucleotides read TGCGCCAGCAGCTTGGGGACAGGGGGCTACGTCACCGGGGAACTGTTTTTT. Encoded protein: CASSLGTGGYVTGELFF. The chain has TRBV5-1 and TRBJ2-2; the match to TRBD1 covers 11 bases. The CDR3 contains 17 residues. The germline V gene has CDR1 SGHRS and CDR2 YFSETQ.

This chain uses TRBV29-1 with TRBJ1-3; D gene uncertain. Deletions cut 5 bases from V and 0 bases from J, with 11 bases between. The CDR3 contains 14 residues. Germline CDR1 SQVTM, CDR2 ANQGSEA. The CDR3 bases are TGCAGCGTTCAGTTAGTCCCCTCTGGAAACACCATATATTTT. Protein product: CSVQLVPSGNTIYF. Together with reference TRBV29-1 and TRBJ1-3, the CDR3 gives the full variable domain: SAVISQKPSRDICQRGTSLTIQCQVDSQVTMMFWYRQQPGQSLTLIATANQGSEATYESGFVIDKFPISRPNLTFSTLTVSNMSPEDSSIYLCSVQLVPSGNTIYFGEGSWLTVV.

Comment on this clone: Other DNA sequences in the same sample also yield this CDR3. This chain joins TRBV29-1 and TRBJ2-5; 14 positions match TRBD2. V shed 4 bases and J 5 bases; nucleotides not matched to a gene: 6. The CDR3 covers 15 residues. From germline, CDR1 is SQVTM and CDR2 ANQGSEA. CDR3 nucleotide sequence: TGCAGCGTTGCCGGGACTAGCGGGGGATGGGAGACCCAGTACTTC. This translates into CSVAGTSGGWETQYF. Supplemented by reference TRBV29-1 and TRBJ2-5, the full variable domain reads SAVISQKPSRDICQRGTSLTIQCQVDSQVTMMFWYRQQPGQSLTLIATANQGSEATYESGFVIDKFPISRPNLTFSTLTVSNMSPEDSSIYLCSVAGTSGGWETQYFGPGTRLLVL.

The chain couples TRBV11-3 to TRBJ2-2; 7 positions agree with TRBD2. The junction had 4 bases not matched to a gene; V was cut back by 3 bases and J by 6 bases. From germline, CDR1 is SGHNT and CDR2 YENEEA. This CDR3 contains 14 residues. DNA of the CDR3: TGTGCCAGCAGCTTGGGGGGGATCGCCGGGGAGCTGTTTTTT. Translated, it gives CASSLGGIAGELFF.